This is a list of T cell receptor beta chains from one sample in a study of beta chain features in type 1 diabetes. Assay: immunoSEQ multiplex PCR; the TCRdb copy retains only in-frame clones and omits some. This sample has over 650,000 clones, with roughly 13% found just once. Source material: naive CD4+ T cells from blood. The receptors derive from a man between 18 and 35 years old with type 1 diabetes. CDR3s include the opening cysteine and the closing phenylalanine or tryptophan. The order of the fields is V gene, CDR3 length, D gene, J gene, clone size, CDR3 DNA, CDR3 protein. D genes are given only for firm matches. Size is stated for part of the rows, as once, few or many counts, or as a class when the clone is expanded.

V: TRBV18; length: 13; D: NA; J: TRBJ1-2; size: NA; DNA: TGTGCCAGCTCACCACCGGCGGTACCCACTGCCCACTTC; CDR3: CASSPPAVPTAHF
V: TRBV6-5; length: 15; D: NA; J: TRBJ2-1; size: NA; DNA: TGTGCCAGCAGTTACTCGGGAGCCCCCGGGCATGAGCAGTTCTTC; CDR3: CASSYSGAPGHEQFF
V: TRBV28; length: 13; D: TRBD1; J: TRBJ1-4; size: NA; DNA: TGTGCCAGCACCGGGACAGTAAATGAAAAACTGTTTTTT; CDR3: CASTGTVNEKLFF
V: TRBV10-3; length: 19; D: NA; J: TRBJ2-1; size: NA; DNA: TGTGCCACCGTGGCCAGGGCAGGGGTAGCGGGTCGGGGCTACAATGAGCAGTTCTTC; CDR3: CATVARAGVAGRGYNEQFF
V: TRBV11-2; length: 16; D: TRBD2; J: TRBJ2-5; size: NA; DNA: TGTGCCAGCAGCTTCACACTAGCGAGTGGGGAAGAGACCCAGTACTTC; CDR3: CASSFTLASGEETQYF
V: TRBV7-9; length: 14; D: NA; J: TRBJ2-7; size: few; DNA: TGTGCCAGCAGCTTAAGGGGGGATCACTACGAGCAGTACTTC; CDR3: CASSLRGDHYEQYF
V: TRBV5-5; length: 15; D: TRBD1; J: TRBJ2-5; size: few; DNA: TGTGCCAGCAGGATCACAGGGGGAAGCCAAGAGACCCAGTACTTC; CDR3: CASRITGGSQETQYF
V: TRBV5-1; length: 15; D: NA; J: TRBJ2-3; size: NA; DNA: TGCGCCAGCAGCTTGGATGGGGTGCGCACAGATACGCAGTATTTT; CDR3: CASSLDGVRTDTQYF
V: TRBV28; length: 11; D: NA; J: TRBJ1-2; size: NA; DNA: TGTGCCAGCAGCCGGACGGTCGGCTACACCTTC; CDR3: CASSRTVGYTF
V: TRBV5-1; length: 11; D: NA; J: TRBJ2-7; size: few; DNA: TGCGCTAGCGATTTGAGCTACGAGCAGTACTTC; CDR3: CASDLSYEQYF
V: TRBV30; length: 15; D: TRBD1; J: TRBJ1-2; size: NA; DNA: TGTGCCTGGAGTTCCGGGACAGGGAGTAACTATGGCTACACCTTC; CDR3: CAWSSGTGSNYGYTF
V: TRBV19; length: 15; D: NA; J: TRBJ2-7; size: few; DNA: TGTGCCAGTAGTATATGGCCCCAACTCGGGGACGAGCAGTACTTC; CDR3: CASSIWPQLGDEQYF
V: TRBV19; length: 13; D: NA; J: TRBJ2-7; size: few; DNA: TGTGCCAGTAGTGTCGAGCGGACCTACGAGCAGTACTTC; CDR3: CASSVERTYEQYF
V: TRBV7-9; length: 14; D: TRBD1; J: TRBJ2-2; size: few; DNA: TGTGCCAGCAGCCTCCACAGGGGACCCGGGGAGCTGTTTTTT; CDR3: CASSLHRGPGELFF
V: TRBV2; length: 15; D: NA; J: TRBJ2-3; size: NA; DNA: TGTGCCAGCAGTGAATTCCAGCCCGACTCGGATACGCAGTATTTT; CDR3: CASSEFQPDSDTQYF
V: TRBV7-9; length: 15; D: NA; J: TRBJ2-1; size: NA; DNA: TGTGCCAGCAGCCTGGGGCAGGGCTCCTACAATGAGCAGTTCTTC; CDR3: CASSLGQGSYNEQFF
V: TRBV18; length: 14; D: NA; J: TRBJ1-1; size: NA; DNA: TGTGCCAGCTCACCACTCCCAGGGCAAACTGAAGCTTTCTTT; CDR3: CASSPLPGQTEAFF
V: TRBV9; length: 15; D: NA; J: TRBJ2-5; size: NA; DNA: TGTGCCAGCAGCGTAGGATCGTCGGCCCAAGAGACCCAGTACTTC; CDR3: CASSVGSSAQETQYF
V: TRBV5-1; length: 16; D: NA; J: TRBJ2-7; size: few; DNA: TGCGCCAGCAGCTCCGGGACCGCAAAACGCTCCTACGAGCAGTACTTC; CDR3: CASSSGTAKRSYEQYF
V: TRBV7-9; length: 15; D: NA; J: TRBJ1-2; size: NA; DNA: TGTGCCAGCAGCCCACCCGACCGGCCCAACTATGGCTACACCTTC; CDR3: CASSPPDRPNYGYTF
V: TRBV4-3; length: 13; D: NA; J: TRBJ2-1; size: NA; DNA: TGCGCCAGCAGCCGATCGCGCAGGAATGAGCAGTTCTTC; CDR3: CASSRSRRNEQFF
V: TRBV14; length: 13; D: NA; J: TRBJ1-5; size: few; DNA: TGTGCCAGCAGCCACAATAGCAATCAGCCCCAGCATTTT; CDR3: CASSHNSNQPQHF
V: TRBV29-1; length: 14; D: NA; J: TRBJ2-7; size: NA; DNA: TGCAGCGTTGATCTCTTTGCAGGGACCGACGAGCAGTACTTC; CDR3: CSVDLFAGTDEQYF
V: TRBV29-1; length: 15; D: TRBD2; J: TRBJ2-1; size: few; DNA: TGCAGCGTTGAAACGGGCGGGGGGGCCTACAATGAGCAGTTCTTC; CDR3: CSVETGGGAYNEQFF
V: TRBV12-5; length: 13; D: NA; J: TRBJ2-3; size: few; DNA: TGTGCTAGTGGTTTATCAGGGGCAGATACGCAGTATTTT; CDR3: CASGLSGADTQYF
V: TRBV29-1; length: 12; D: TRBD1; J: TRBJ1-4; size: NA; DNA: TGCAGCGGGGGACAGCCGAATGAAAAACTGTTTTTT; CDR3: CSGGQPNEKLFF
V: TRBV30; length: 13; D: NA; J: TRBJ2-1; size: NA; DNA: TGTGCCTGTGCAGACAGCTCCTACAATGAGCAGTTCTTC; CDR3: CACADSSYNEQFF
V: TRBV9; length: 14; D: TRBD1; J: TRBJ1-2; size: NA; DNA: TGTGCCAGCAGCGTCACCGACAGGGTGGATGGCTACACCTTC; CDR3: CASSVTDRVDGYTF
V: TRBV28; length: 9; D: NA; J: TRBJ1-2; size: few; DNA: TGTGCCAGCGGTAGGGGCTACACCTTC; CDR3: CASGRGYTF
V: TRBV9; length: 14; D: NA; J: TRBJ2-2; size: NA; DNA: TGTGCCAGCAGCGTAGTCCTGAACACCGGGGAGCTGTTTTTT; CDR3: CASSVVLNTGELFF
V: TRBV7-8; length: 13; D: NA; J: TRBJ1-4; size: NA; DNA: TGTGCCAGCAGCTTAGGTCCTAATGAAAAACTGTTTTTT; CDR3: CASSLGPNEKLFF
V: TRBV6-5; length: 16; D: TRBD1; J: TRBJ2-2; size: few; DNA: TGTGCCAGCAGTTATCCCGACAGGGTTAACACCGGGGAGCTGTTTTTT; CDR3: CASSYPDRVNTGELFF
V: TRBV30; length: 13; D: TRBD2; J: TRBJ2-1; size: few; DNA: TGTGCCTGGAGCATGCGGGAGAGAGGTGAGCAGTTCTTC; CDR3: CAWSMRERGEQFF
V: TRBV2; length: 14; D: TRBD2; J: TRBJ2-3; size: few; DNA: TGTGCCAGCAGTGTCGAGCGGGACACAGATACGCAGTATTTT; CDR3: CASSVERDTDTQYF
V: TRBV7-2; length: 14; D: TRBD1; J: TRBJ1-1; size: NA; DNA: TGTGCCAGCAGCTCGCGACAGGGGGTTGGTGAAGCTTTCTTT; CDR3: CASSSRQGVGEAFF
V: TRBV5-1; length: 15; D: TRBD2; J: TRBJ2-7; size: NA; DNA: TGCGCCAGCAGCTGGACTAGTCACAGCTCCTACGAGCAGTACTTC; CDR3: CASSWTSHSSYEQYF
V: TRBV23-1; length: 14; D: TRBD1; J: TRBJ1-1; size: NA; DNA: TGCGCCAGCAGTTCGGGACAGGGGGCCACTGAAGCTTTCTTT; CDR3: CASSSGQGATEAFF
V: TRBV5-1; length: 14; D: TRBD1; J: TRBJ2-3; size: few; DNA: TGCGCCAGCAGCTCCGGGACAGGGGCAGATACGCAGTATTTT; CDR3: CASSSGTGADTQYF
V: TRBV7-2; length: 15; D: TRBD2; J: TRBJ2-7; size: few; DNA: TGTGCCAGCAGCCCTCGGACTAGCGAGGCCTACGAGCAGTACTTC; CDR3: CASSPRTSEAYEQYF
V: TRBV5-1; length: 15; D: NA; J: TRBJ1-3; size: NA; DNA: TGCGCCAGCAGCTTGGCTCCAGGCTCTGGAAACACCATATATTTT; CDR3: CASSLAPGSGNTIYF
V: TRBV6-1; length: 15; D: TRBD1; J: TRBJ2-5; size: NA; DNA: TGTGCCAGCAGTGTCGAGGGGGCAGCCCAAGAGACCCAGTACTTC; CDR3: CASSVEGAAQETQYF
V: TRBV11-3; length: 13; D: NA; J: TRBJ2-1; size: NA; DNA: TGTGCCAGCAGCTCGTATCCGGGCAATGAGCAGTTCTTC; CDR3: CASSSYPGNEQFF
V: TRBV6-5; length: 15; D: TRBD1; J: TRBJ1-1; size: NA; DNA: TGTGCCAGCAGCCTAGACAGGGGGCTGAACACTGAAGCTTTCTTT; CDR3: CASSLDRGLNTEAFF
V: TRBV30; length: 16; D: TRBD1; J: TRBJ1-2; size: NA; DNA: TGTGCCTGGAGTCCGGAACCGGGACAGGCGGGGGATGGCTACACCTTC; CDR3: CAWSPEPGQAGDGYTF
V: TRBV30; length: 12; D: TRBD2; J: TRBJ2-7; size: few; DNA: TGTGCTAACGGGAGGGGGACCTACGAGCAGTACTTC; CDR3: CANGRGTYEQYF
V: TRBV7-2; length: 13; D: NA; J: TRBJ1-1; size: NA; DNA: TGTGCCAGCAGCTTAGTCGGGGCCGCTGAAGCTTTCTTT; CDR3: CASSLVGAAEAFF
V: TRBV13; length: 17; D: NA; J: TRBJ2-7; size: NA; DNA: TGTGCCAGCAGCCCTCCCCGAGAGGTAGCGACACCCTACGAGCAGTACTTC; CDR3: CASSPPREVATPYEQYF
V: TRBV5-1; length: 13; D: NA; J: TRBJ2-5; size: few; DNA: TGCGCCAGCAGCTACCAGGGGAAGGAGACCCAGTACTTC; CDR3: CASSYQGKETQYF
V: TRBV28; length: 12; D: TRBD2; J: TRBJ2-7; size: few; DNA: TGTGCCAGCAAGAGCGGGAACTACGAGCAGTACTTC; CDR3: CASKSGNYEQYF
V: TRBV28; length: 14; D: NA; J: TRBJ1-5; size: NA; DNA: TGTGCCAGCACCTCGGGTCAGGGAGGTCAGCCCCAGCATTTT; CDR3: CASTSGQGGQPQHF